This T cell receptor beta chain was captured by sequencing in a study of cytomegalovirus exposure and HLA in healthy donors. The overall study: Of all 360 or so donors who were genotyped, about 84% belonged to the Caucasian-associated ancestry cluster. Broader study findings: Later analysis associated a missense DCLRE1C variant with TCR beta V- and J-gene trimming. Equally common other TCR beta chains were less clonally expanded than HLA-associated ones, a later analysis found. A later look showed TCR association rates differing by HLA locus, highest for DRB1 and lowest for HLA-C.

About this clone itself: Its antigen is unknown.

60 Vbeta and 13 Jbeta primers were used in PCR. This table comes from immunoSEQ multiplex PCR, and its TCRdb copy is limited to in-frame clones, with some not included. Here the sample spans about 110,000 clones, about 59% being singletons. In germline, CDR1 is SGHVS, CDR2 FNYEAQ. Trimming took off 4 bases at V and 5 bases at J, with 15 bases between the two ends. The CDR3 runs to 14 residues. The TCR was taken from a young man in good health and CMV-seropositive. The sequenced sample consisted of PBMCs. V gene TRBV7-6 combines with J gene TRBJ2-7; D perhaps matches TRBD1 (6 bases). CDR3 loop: CASSSITGPHEQYF. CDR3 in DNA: TGTGCCAGCAGCTCGATCACAGGGCCCCACGAGCAGTACTTC. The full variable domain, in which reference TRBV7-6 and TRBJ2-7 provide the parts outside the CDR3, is GAGVSQSPRYKVTKRGQDVALRCDPISGHVSLYWYRQALGQGPEFLTYFNYEAQQDKSGLPNDRFSAERPEGSISTLTIQRTEQRDSAMYRCASSSITGPHEQYFGPGTRLTVT.